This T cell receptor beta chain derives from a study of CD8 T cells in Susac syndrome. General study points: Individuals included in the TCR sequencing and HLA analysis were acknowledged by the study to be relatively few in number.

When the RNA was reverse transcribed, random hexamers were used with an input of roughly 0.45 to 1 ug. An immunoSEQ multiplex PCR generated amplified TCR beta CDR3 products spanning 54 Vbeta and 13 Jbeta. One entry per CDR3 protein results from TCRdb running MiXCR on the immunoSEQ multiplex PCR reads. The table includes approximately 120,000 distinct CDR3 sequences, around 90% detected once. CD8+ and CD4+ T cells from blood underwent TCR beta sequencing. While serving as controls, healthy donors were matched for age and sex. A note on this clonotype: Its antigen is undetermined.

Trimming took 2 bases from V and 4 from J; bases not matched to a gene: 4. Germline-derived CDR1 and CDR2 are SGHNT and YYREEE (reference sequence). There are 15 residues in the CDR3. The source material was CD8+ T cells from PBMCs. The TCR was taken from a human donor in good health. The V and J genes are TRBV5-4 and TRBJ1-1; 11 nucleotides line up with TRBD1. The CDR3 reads CASSLGQGAGTEAFF. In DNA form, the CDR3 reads TGTGCCAGCAGCTTAGGACAGGGGGCCGGCACTGAAGCTTTCTTT.